A selection of T cell receptor beta chains follows, all from one sample in a study of identical twins. TCRdb analysed the 5' RACE reads with MiXCR anew, one entry per CDR3 protein. The sample includes 1,800,000 or so distinct CDR3 sequences, under 35% seen only once; the top ten take about 0.27%. Sequences were obtained from cord blood. Receptors were obtained from a newborn girl in good health. CDR3s include the opening cysteine and the closing phenylalanine or tryptophan. Each record gives: V gene, clone size, D gene, J gene, CDR3 DNA, CDR3 protein. A D gene is named only where the DNA matches it firmly. Only part of the rows carry a size: once, few, many, or a class if the clone is expanded.

V: TRBV4-2; size: -; D: TRBD1; J: TRBJ2-2; DNA: TGTGCCAGCAGCCAAACAGGGGGCCCCACCGGGGAGCTGTTTTTT; CDR3: CASSQTGGPTGELFF
V: TRBV7-2; size: -; D: TRBD2; J: TRBJ2-5; DNA: TGTGCCAGCAGCCGCCGACTAGCGGGGGGGCTGGAGACCCAGTACTTC; CDR3: CASSRRLAGGLETQYF
V: TRBV20-1; size: once; D: TRBD1; J: TRBJ2-2; DNA: TGCAGTGCTAAGGGACAGGGGAACACCGGGGAGCTGTTTTTT; CDR3: CSAKGQGNTGELFF
V: TRBV5-5; size: few; D: -; J: TRBJ1-2; DNA: TGTGCCAGCAGCTTGCGTAGGGTTAATGGCTACACCTTC; CDR3: CASSLRRVNGYTF
V: TRBV4-2; size: few; D: -; J: TRBJ1-4; DNA: TGTGCCAGCAGAAAGAGGGGGGTTAATGAAAAACTGTTTTTT; CDR3: CASRKRGVNEKLFF
V: TRBV5-1; size: few; D: -; J: TRBJ1-2; DNA: TGCGCCAGCAGCTTGGGATTCGAAGGTGGCTACACCTTC; CDR3: CASSLGFEGGYTF
V: TRBV2; size: once; D: TRBD1; J: TRBJ1-1; DNA: TGTGCCAGCACCCCGGGACAGGAGAACACTGAAGCTTTCTTT; CDR3: CASTPGQENTEAFF
V: TRBV20-1; size: once; D: TRBD1; J: TRBJ1-5; DNA: TGCAGTGCTAGGGGACAGGGGTTATTGAGCAATCAGCCCCAGCATTTT; CDR3: CSARGQGLLSNQPQHF
V: TRBV2; size: -; D: TRBD1; J: TRBJ2-2; DNA: TGTGCCAGCAGTGATTTAACAGGGGCGATGACCGGGGAGCTGTTTTTT; CDR3: CASSDLTGAMTGELFF
V: TRBV6-1; size: -; D: -; J: TRBJ2-5; DNA: TGTGCCAGCAGGGACATTTCCCAAGAGACCCAGTACTTC; CDR3: CASRDISQETQYF
V: TRBV29-1; size: -; D: TRBD2; J: TRBJ2-1; DNA: TGCAGCGTTGATTGGTTAGCGGGAGGGTGGGAGCAGTTCTTC; CDR3: CSVDWLAGGWEQFF
V: TRBV12-3/TRBV12-4; size: many; D: TRBD1; J: TRBJ2-1; DNA: TGTGCCAGTCGACCTGGGGACAGACTTGGCTACAATGAGCAGTTCTTC; CDR3: CASRPGDRLGYNEQFF
V: TRBV7-2; size: -; D: -; J: TRBJ1-2; DNA: TGTGCCAGCAGGGGAGAGAAGGGCTACACCTTC; CDR3: CASRGEKGYTF
V: TRBV2; size: -; D: -; J: TRBJ2-5; DNA: TGTGCCAGCAGGGACTACCACAGGGCCGGGACATTCCAGCAGTACTTC; CDR3: CASRDYHRAGTFQQYF
V: TRBV10-3; size: -; D: -; J: TRBJ2-4; DNA: TGTGCCATCAGTTACGGTCTAGCCAAAAACATTCAGTACTTC; CDR3: CAISYGLAKNIQYF
V: TRBV28; size: -; D: TRBD2; J: TRBJ2-7; DNA: TGTGCCAGCAGTTTATATGCGGGAGGGGTCTACGAGCAGTACTTC; CDR3: CASSLYAGGVYEQYF
V: TRBV20-1; size: few; D: -; J: TRBJ1-5; DNA: TGCAGTGCTCCCGGCGTCGCGGGCAATCAGCCCCAGCATTTT; CDR3: CSAPGVAGNQPQHF
V: TRBV12-3/TRBV12-4; size: few; D: -; J: TRBJ2-1; DNA: TGTGCCAGCAGTTTAGGTGGCGGCCGGGATTACAATGAGCAGTTCTTC; CDR3: CASSLGGGRDYNEQFF
V: TRBV20-1; size: -; D: TRBD1; J: TRBJ2-5; DNA: TGCAGTGCCAGGACAGGGACTGTAGAGACCCAGTACTTC; CDR3: CSARTGTVETQYF
V: TRBV12-3/TRBV12-4; size: -; D: -; J: TRBJ2-2; DNA: TGTGCCAGCAGTTTAGACTACAGGGTCACCGGGGAGCTGTTTTTT; CDR3: CASSLDYRVTGELFF
V: TRBV3-1; size: once; D: -; J: TRBJ2-3; DNA: TGTGCCAGCAGCCCGCCGGGACCCGTCACAGATACGCAGTATTTT; CDR3: CASSPPGPVTDTQYF
V: TRBV15; size: -; D: -; J: TRBJ2-1; DNA: TGTGCCACCAGCGGACCGGGACTCGGATCCTACAATGAGCAGTTCTTC; CDR3: CATSGPGLGSYNEQFF
V: TRBV7-2; size: -; D: TRBD1; J: TRBJ2-5; DNA: TGTGCCAGCAGCCTCAACAGGGGGCGAGAGACCCAGTACTTC; CDR3: CASSLNRGRETQYF
V: TRBV28; size: few; D: -; J: TRBJ1-2; DNA: TGTGCCAGCAGCCAGGGACGGATTAACTATGGCTACACCTTC; CDR3: CASSQGRINYGYTF
V: TRBV20-1; size: many; D: TRBD1; J: TRBJ2-7; DNA: TGCAGTGCTAGACCGGGACAGGGAGGCTCCTACGAGCAGTACTTC; CDR3: CSARPGQGGSYEQYF
V: TRBV7-9; size: once; D: -; J: TRBJ2-3; DNA: TGTGCCAGCAGCTTACAAGGGGGAGCGAACACAGATACGCACTATTTT; CDR3: CASSLQGGANTDTHYF
V: TRBV6-1; size: few; D: -; J: TRBJ2-5; DNA: TGTGCCAGCACCCGGGGTGGGGGTTTTCAAGAGACCCAGTACTTC; CDR3: CASTRGGGFQETQYF
V: TRBV6-6; size: -; D: -; J: TRBJ2-3; DNA: TGTGCCAGCAGTTACTCGATAGGGGTCGGCACAGATACGCAGTATTTT; CDR3: CASSYSIGVGTDTQYF
V: TRBV6-6; size: few; D: -; J: TRBJ1-1; DNA: TGTGCCAGCAGTTACCGCGCAAGTGAAGCTTTCTTT; CDR3: CASSYRASEAFF
V: TRBV6-1; size: -; D: -; J: TRBJ1-2; DNA: TGTGCCAGCAGAATCACCGGGACCTATGGCTACACCTTC; CDR3: CASRITGTYGYTF
V: TRBV20-1; size: -; D: TRBD2; J: TRBJ2-4; DNA: TGCAGTGCGCAGCGGGAAGGGGACTTCAAGTACTTC; CDR3: CSAQREGDFKYF
V: TRBV5-1; size: -; D: -; J: TRBJ1-3; DNA: TGCGCCAGCAGCGGTACCGTGCTGCTACAATTCTCTGGAAACACCATATATTTT; CDR3: CASSGTVLLQFSGNTIYF
V: TRBV5-1; size: -; D: -; J: TRBJ1-1; DNA: TGCGCCAGCAGCTTGGGGCACTTACCCCTGAACACTGAAGCTTTCTTT; CDR3: CASSLGHLPLNTEAFF
V: TRBV7-8; size: -; D: -; J: TRBJ2-7; DNA: TGTGCCAGCAGCTTAGACCCCTTACAGGGTTCCGAGCAGTACTTC; CDR3: CASSLDPLQGSEQYF
V: TRBV29-1; size: -; D: -; J: TRBJ2-3; DNA: TGCAGCGTTGAAAGGGGGCAGGGGGGAGATACGCAGTATTTT; CDR3: CSVERGQGGDTQYF
V: TRBV9; size: -; D: TRBD2; J: TRBJ2-7; DNA: TGTGCCAGCAGCGTAGGGATAGCGGGGGACAATGAGCAGTACTTC; CDR3: CASSVGIAGDNEQYF
V: TRBV29-1; size: many; D: -; J: TRBJ2-3; DNA: TGCAGCGTTCGGTCAGATACGCAGTATTTT; CDR3: CSVRSDTQYF
V: TRBV7-2; size: few; D: -; J: TRBJ2-3; DNA: TGTGCCAGCAGCTTCAGTAGGCCTACTACAGATACGCAGTATTTT; CDR3: CASSFSRPTTDTQYF